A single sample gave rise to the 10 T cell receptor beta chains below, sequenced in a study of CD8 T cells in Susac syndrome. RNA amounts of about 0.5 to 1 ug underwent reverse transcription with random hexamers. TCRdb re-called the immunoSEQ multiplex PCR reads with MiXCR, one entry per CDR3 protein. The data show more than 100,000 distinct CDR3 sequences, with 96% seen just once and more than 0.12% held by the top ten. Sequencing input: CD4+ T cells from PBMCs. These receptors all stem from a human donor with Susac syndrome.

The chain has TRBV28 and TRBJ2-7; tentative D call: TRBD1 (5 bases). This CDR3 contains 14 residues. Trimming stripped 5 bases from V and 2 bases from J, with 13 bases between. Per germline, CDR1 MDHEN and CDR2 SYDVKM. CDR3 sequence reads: CASSPIQVTYEQYF. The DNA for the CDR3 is TGTGCCAGCAGTCCAATACAGGTTACCTACGAGCAGTACTTC.

CDR3 in DNA: TGCGCCAGCAGCTTTGCCACAGATACGCAGTATTTT. This codes for CASSFATDTQYF. The chain couples TRBV5-1 to TRBJ2-3; D remains ambiguous. The germline gives CDR1 SGHRS, CDR2 YFSETQ. V was clipped by 2 bases and J by 2 bases, with 3 bases between them. The CDR3 has 12 amino acids.

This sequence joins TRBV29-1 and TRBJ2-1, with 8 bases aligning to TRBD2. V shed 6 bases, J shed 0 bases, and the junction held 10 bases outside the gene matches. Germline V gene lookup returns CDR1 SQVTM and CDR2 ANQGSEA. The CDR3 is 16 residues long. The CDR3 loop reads CSVHSTSGPSYNEQFF. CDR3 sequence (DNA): TGCAGCGTGCATAGTACTAGCGGACCCTCCTACAATGAGCAGTTCTTC.

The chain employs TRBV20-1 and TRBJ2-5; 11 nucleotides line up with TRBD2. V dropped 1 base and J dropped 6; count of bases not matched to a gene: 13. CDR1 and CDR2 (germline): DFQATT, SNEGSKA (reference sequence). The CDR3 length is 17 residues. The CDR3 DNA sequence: TGCAGTGCTAGAGTGCGGCTAGCGGGAGGCCTTAGTAAGACCCAGTACTTC. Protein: CSARVRLAGGLSKTQYF.

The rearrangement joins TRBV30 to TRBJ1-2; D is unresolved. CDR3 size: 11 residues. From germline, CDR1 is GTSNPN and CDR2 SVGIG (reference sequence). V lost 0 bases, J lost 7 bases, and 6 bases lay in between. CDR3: CAWSVLGGYTF. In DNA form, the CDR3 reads TGTGCCTGGAGTGTACTCGGTGGCTACACCTTC.

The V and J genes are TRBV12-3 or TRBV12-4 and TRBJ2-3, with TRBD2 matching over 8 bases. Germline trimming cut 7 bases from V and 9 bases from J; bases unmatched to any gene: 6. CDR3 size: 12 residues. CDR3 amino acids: CASTSRGGTQYF. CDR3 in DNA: TGTGCCAGCACCTCTCGGGGGGGAACGCAGTATTTT.

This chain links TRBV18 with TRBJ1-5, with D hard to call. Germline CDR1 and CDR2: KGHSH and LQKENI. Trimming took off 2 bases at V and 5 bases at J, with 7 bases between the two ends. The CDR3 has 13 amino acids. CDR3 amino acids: CASSPGEDQPQHF. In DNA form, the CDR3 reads TGTGCCAGCTCACCAGGGGAGGATCAGCCCCAGCATTTT.

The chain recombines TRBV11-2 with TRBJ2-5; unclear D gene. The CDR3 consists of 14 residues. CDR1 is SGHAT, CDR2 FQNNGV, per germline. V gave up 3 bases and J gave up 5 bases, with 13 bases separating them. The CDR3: CASSFRTPRETQYF. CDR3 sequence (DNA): TGTGCCAGCAGCTTTAGAACTCCGAGGGAGACCCAGTACTTC. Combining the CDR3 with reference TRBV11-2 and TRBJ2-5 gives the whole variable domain EAGVAQSPRYKIIEKRQSVAFWCNPISGHATLYWYQQILGQGPKLLIQFQNNGVVDDSQLPKDRFSAERLKGVDSTLKIQPAKLEDSAVYLCASSFRTPRETQYFGPGTRLLVL.

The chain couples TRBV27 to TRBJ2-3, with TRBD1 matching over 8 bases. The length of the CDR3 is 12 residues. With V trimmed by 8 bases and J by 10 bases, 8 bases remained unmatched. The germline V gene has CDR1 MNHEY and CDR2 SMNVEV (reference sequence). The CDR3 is CASLAPTGAQYF. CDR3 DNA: TGTGCCAGCCTTGCCCCGACAGGGGCGCAGTATTTT.

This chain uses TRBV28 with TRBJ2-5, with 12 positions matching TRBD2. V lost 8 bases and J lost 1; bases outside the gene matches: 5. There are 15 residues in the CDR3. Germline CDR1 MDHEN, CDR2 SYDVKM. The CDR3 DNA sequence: TGTGCCAGCTCCGGGACTAGCGGGCCCCAAGAGACCCAGTACTTC. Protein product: CASSGTSGPQETQYF.